What follows are 27 T cell receptor beta chains derived from one specimen sequenced in a study of cytomegalovirus exposure and HLA in healthy donors. Amplification used 60 Vbeta primers and 13 Jbeta primers. Here immunoSEQ multiplex PCR was the method, and the copy in TCRdb shows in-frame clones only, minus some. The sample carries about 160,000 clones, 55% to 75% recorded once. The sample taken for sequencing was PBMCs. These receptors were collected from a woman aged 55 to 70 in good health and CMV-seropositive.

This clone was detected only a few times. The genes are TRBV6-1 and TRBJ1-2; TRBD1 is a possible D gene (6 bases). CDR3 length equals 14 residues. V lost 0 bases and J lost 4, with 9 bases in between. CDR1 is MNHNS and CDR2 is SASEGT in the germline V gene. The CDR3 sequence: CASSEAGQRYGYTF. CDR3 sequence (DNA): TGTGCCAGCAGTGAAGCCGGACAGCGCTATGGCTACACCTTC.

This clone was recorded a few times. The CDR3 DNA reads as TGCGCCAGCAGCCAAGACTTGGCGACAGGTTTAGTAGATACGCAGTATTTT. It encodes CASSQDLATGLVDTQYF. V and J are TRBV4-1 and TRBJ2-3, with D perhaps TRBD1 (6 bases). There are 17 residues in the CDR3. Germline values: CDR1 MGHRA, CDR2 YSYEKL. V was trimmed by 0 bases and J by 5 bases, leaving 18 bases between them.

The chain links TRBV14 to TRBJ2-1, with D perhaps TRBD2 (5 bases). V was cut by 0 bases and J by 4 bases, with 16 bases left in between. Germline-derived CDR1 and CDR2 are SGHDN and FVKESK. The CDR3 sequence is 17 residues long. The CDR3 loop reads CASSQDWRSGGYNEQFF. For the CDR3, the DNA is TGTGCCAGCAGCCAAGATTGGAGAAGCGGAGGATACAATGAGCAGTTCTTC. Full variable domain (outside the CDR3, taken from reference TRBV14 and TRBJ2-1): EAGVTQFPSHSVIEKGQTVTLRCDPISGHDNLYWYRRVMGKEIKFLLHFVKESKQDESGMPNNRFLAERTGGTYSTLKVQPAELEDSGVYFCASSQDWRSGGYNEQFFGPGTRLTVL.

There are a few counts of this clone. The V and J genes are TRBV10-3 and TRBJ2-1, with TRBD2 matching 8 bases. V lost 9 bases to trimming and J lost 6 bases; unmatched junction nucleotides: 13. The CDR3 consists of 15 residues. From germline, CDR1 is ENHRY and CDR2 SYGVKD. The CDR3 DNA follows: TGTGCCATATCCAAACTGGCGGGAGGTCTCAATGAGCAGTTCTTC. It translates to CAISKLAGGLNEQFF.

The genes are TRBV7-2 and TRBJ2-7, with D possibly TRBD2 on 6 matching bases. Per the germline V gene, CDR1 is SGHTA and CDR2 is FQGNSA. Trimming removed 0 bases from V and 3 bases from J, with 9 bases in between. The CDR3 runs to 14 residues. CDR3 sequence (DNA): TGTGCCAGCAGCTTAGCGGGAGGACGCTACGAGCAGTACTTC. Amino acids: CASSLAGGRYEQYF.

The rearrangement uses TRBV5-6 and TRBJ1-1; D unresolved. V lost 2 bases, J lost 5 bases, and 16 bases lay in between. Germline V gene sequence: CDR1 SGHDT, CDR2 YYEEEE. The CDR3 length is 15 residues. The CDR3 sequence: CASSFFGSGRTEAFF. CDR3 DNA sequence: TGTGCCAGCAGCTTCTTTGGCTCCGGGAGGACTGAAGCTTTCTTT.

This clone was recorded a few times. The V call is TRBV21-1, the J call TRBJ2-7; TRBD2 was called by the table and not checked on the DNA. TRBV21-1 is classified as a pseudogene. The CDR3 has 16 residues. The CDR3 DNA sequence: TGTGCCAGCACCAGGGGACTAGCGGGTCGTACCTACGAGCAGTACTTC. Residues: CASTRGLAGRTYEQYF.

The count of this clone is one. This chain uses TRBV28 with TRBJ1-3; no clear D gene. Germline loops: CDR1 MDHEN, CDR2 SYDVKM. The CDR3 has 15 amino acids. V shed 1 base and J shed 7 bases, with 14 bases lying between them. DNA for the CDR3: TGTGCCAGCAGTTTATATGGGGTTTCGGGGAACACCATATATTTT. It codes for CASSLYGVSGNTIYF.

V and J are TRBV28 and TRBJ2-1; TRBD1 agrees at 10 bases. The CDR3 loop spans 15 amino acids. Germline trimming cut 3 bases from V and 3 bases from J; bases unmatched to any gene: 2. The V gene's germline CDR1 is MDHEN and CDR2 SYDVKM. This chain's CDR3 is CASSLTGGNYNEQFF. Written as DNA, the CDR3 is TGTGCCAGCAGTTTGACAGGGGGCAACTACAATGAGCAGTTCTTC.

A few counts support this clone. The chain carries TRBV7-6 and TRBJ1-3; no reliable D call. Germline CDR1 SGHVS, CDR2 FNYEAQ. This CDR3 contains 13 residues. The V end lost 8 bases, the J end lost 0 bases, and 8 bases lay between the germline ends. The DNA for the CDR3 is TGTGCCAGCGGGCAGAGCTCTGGAAACACCATATATTTT. It codes for CASGQSSGNTIYF.

The CDR3 DNA is TGTGCCAGCAGTCCTCCTGCGAGCCACGAGCAGTACTTC. As protein: CASSPPASHEQYF. The genes are TRBV27 and TRBJ2-7; D gene unclear. Looked up from germline, CDR1 is MNHEY and CDR2 is SMNVEV (reference sequence). The CDR3 spans 13 residues. Trimming left V 5 bases short and J 5 bases short, with 13 bases between.

This clone showed up just a few times. The chain has TRBV5-1 and TRBJ1-1; D call uncertain. CDR3 length: 14 amino acids. The V end was cut by 2 bases, the J end by 1 base, with 9 bases between. Germline V CDR1 and CDR2: SGHRS, YFSETQ. The CDR3 nucleotides read TGCGCCAGCAGCTTCGTGGCGGGGAACACTGAAGCTTTCTTT. This gives the protein CASSFVAGNTEAFF.

J is TRBJ1-2 and V is TRBV19; TRBD1 might be the D (5 bases). Germline V gene lookup returns CDR1 LNHDA and CDR2 SQIVND (reference sequence). Trimming took off 7 bases at V and 7 bases at J, with 10 bases between the two ends. This CDR3 is built from 11 residues. The CDR3 loop is CASKSGSGYTF. The CDR3 coding sequence is TGTGCCAGTAAATCAGGGTCTGGCTACACCTTC.

This clone showed up just once. V gene TRBV4-1 combines with J gene TRBJ2-7, with D perhaps matching TRBD2 (5 bases). Trimming cost V 2 bases and J 2 bases, with 13 bases left between them. Germline CDR1 and CDR2: MGHRA and YSYEKL. This CDR3 comprises 15 residues. The CDR3 DNA reads TGCGCCAGCAGCCAAACCTTCGCCGGGGCCTACGAGCAGTACTTC. It is translated as CASSQTFAGAYEQYF.

This clone was observed a single time. The chain joins TRBV18 to TRBJ1-3; D unclear. CDR1 is KGHSH and CDR2 is LQKENI in the germline V gene. Trimming shortened V by 0 bases and J by 0 bases, and 6 bases separated the two germline ends. This CDR3 region has 15 residues. The CDR3 is CASSPPPGSGNTIYF. CDR3 coding DNA: TGTGCCAGCTCACCACCCCCAGGCTCTGGAAACACCATATATTTT.

V is TRBV25-1 and J is TRBJ2-5; 11 bases agree with TRBD2. The CDR3 totals 16 residues. Germline V gene data show CDR1 as MGHDK and CDR2 as SYGVNS. After removal of 4 bases from V and 1 base from J, the junction contained 5 bases not matched to a gene. CDR3 DNA sequence: TGTGCCAGCAGTGTCGGGACTAGCGGAGGCCAAGAGACCCAGTACTTC. Protein product: CASSVGTSGGQETQYF.

For the CDR3, the DNA is TGTGCCAGCAGCTTACTAGCGGGGAACACCGGGGAGCTGTTTTTT. Amino acid sequence: CASSLLAGNTGELFF. This chain connects TRBV5-6 to TRBJ2-2; 9 bases are shared with TRBD2. The CDR3 is made up of 15 amino acids. Per germline, CDR1 SGHDT and CDR2 YYEEEE. With V trimmed by 2 bases and J by 1 base, 0 bases remained unmatched.

V and J are TRBV6-5 and TRBJ1-5, with 9 nucleotides matching TRBD1. The CDR3 contains 15 residues. CDR1 MNHEY and CDR2 SVGAGI come from the germline V gene. Trimming at V came to 0 bases and at J to 5 bases, leaving 2 bases not matched to a gene. The CDR3 is CASSYSGQGDQPQHF. The CDR3 DNA sequence: TGTGCCAGCAGTTACTCGGGACAGGGAGATCAGCCCCAGCATTTT.

This clone occurred a few times. This sequence joins TRBV6-1 and TRBJ2-1; a weak D match, TRBD2 (5 bases). Trimming pared 3 bases from V and 0 bases from J, leaving 9 bases between. The CDR3 length is 15 residues. The germline CDR1 and CDR2 sequences are MNHNS and SASEGT. This CDR3 reads CASSEEAISYNEQFF. CDR3 coding DNA: TGTGCCAGCAGTGAGGAGGCGATCTCCTACAATGAGCAGTTCTTC.

There are a few counts of this clone. This chain uses TRBV11-2 with TRBJ1-1; D gene ambiguous. Trimming took 4 bases from V and 6 from J, leaving 15 bases between them. Looked up from germline, CDR1 is SGHAT and CDR2 is FQNNGV. CDR3 length: 14 amino acids. The CDR3: CASSSWAGSAEAFF. DNA of the CDR3: TGTGCCAGCAGCTCTTGGGCGGGGAGCGCTGAAGCTTTCTTT.

Only a few counts were recorded for this clone. The chain links TRBV13 to TRBJ2-7, with 8 bases aligning to TRBD2. Losses at the gene ends were 5 bases for V and 3 bases for J; bases not matched to a gene: 3. The CDR3 is 13 amino acids. The V gene's germline CDR1 is PRHDT and CDR2 FYEKMQ (reference sequence). The CDR3 region has the DNA TGTGCCAGCAGCCCCGGGACTAGCTACGAGCAGTACTTC. Translation: CASSPGTSYEQYF.

In its sample, this clone was seen a few times. This chain links TRBV9 with TRBJ2-5; D is unclear. Between the trimmed V and J ends, which lost 0 bases and 5 bases, there was a span of 8 bases. CDR3 length equals 13 residues. The germline V gene encodes CDR1 SGDLS and CDR2 YYNGEE. Here the CDR3 reads CASSVGLEETQYF. The CDR3 DNA sequence: TGTGCCAGCAGCGTAGGCCTCGAGGAGACCCAGTACTTC.

This clone occurred once. Germline and junction disagree at one end, which may indicate a read error. CDR3 amino acids: CASSYGPNTDAFF. The DNA for the CDR3 is TGTGCCAGCAGTTACGGGCCGAACACTGATGCTTTCTTT. This chain links TRBV6-5 with TRBJ1-1; D is unclear. The CDR3 has 13 residues. CDR1 and CDR2 from the germline V gene are MNHEY and SVGAGI.

The chain uses TRBV6-6 and TRBJ1-2; weak D call: TRBD1 (5 bases). From germline, CDR1 is MNHNY and CDR2 SVGAGI (reference sequence). The germline V and J ends were trimmed by 6 bases and 4 bases, with 18 bases remaining between them. The CDR3 has 15 residues. CDR3 sequence reads: CASRQIDGGVYGYTF. The DNA for the CDR3 is TGTGCCAGCAGACAAATTGACGGAGGGGTCTATGGCTACACCTTC.

With respect to this clone: This sample includes further DNA sequences coding for the same CDR3. The V and J genes are TRBV5-6 and TRBJ2-7, with D possibly matching TRBD2 (5 bases). Per the germline V gene, CDR1 is SGHDT and CDR2 is YYEEEE. The CDR3 sequence is 14 residues long. V was pared by 6 bases and J by 2 bases, with 15 bases between. The CDR3 loop is CASTGGNYPYEQYF. CDR3 DNA sequence: TGTGCCAGCACCGGAGGAAATTACCCCTACGAGCAGTACTTC.

This clone was detected a few times. The chain recombines TRBV4-1 with TRBJ1-2; D is possibly TRBD1 (5 bases). This CDR3 contains 14 residues. CDR1 and CDR2 from the germline V gene are MGHRA and YSYEKL. V was clipped by 3 bases and J by 4 bases, with 12 bases between them. DNA of the CDR3: TGCGCCAGCAGCCATCAGGGTGGTACCTATGGCTACACCTTC. Protein: CASSHQGGTYGYTF.

The rearrangement links TRBV5-1 to TRBJ2-1; D uncertain. CDR3 size: 13 residues. Germline V gives CDR1 SGHRS, CDR2 YFSETQ. V dropped 3 bases and J dropped 6 bases, with 10 bases sitting between them. CDR3 nucleotide sequence: TGCGCCAGCAGCTCGAGATTTGGCAATGAGCAGTTCTTC. Its translation is CASSSRFGNEQFF. The variable domain in full, completed from reference TRBV5-1 and TRBJ2-1, reads KAGVTQTPRYLIKTRGQQVTLSCSPISGHRSVSWYQQTPGQGLQFLFEYFSETQRNKGNFPGRFSGRQFSNSRSEMNVSTLELGDSALYLCASSSRFGNEQFFGPGTRLTVL.